This record concerns one TCR beta chain sequence. No antigen is known for it. Distinct nucleotide sequences in the sample also encode this CDR3. 60 Vbeta and 13 Jbeta primers were used in PCR. The repertoire was sequenced with immunoSEQ multiplex PCR; TCRdb's copy has only in-frame clones and lacks some. Of under 250,000 clones detected, around 76% appear once; the ten largest clones hold around 6%. The data stem from a study of cytomegalovirus exposure and HLA in healthy donors. General study findings and limits: Researchers reported in a later analysis that a missense DCLRE1C variant was tied to TCR beta V- and J-gene trimming. Serostatus for CMV was the only available immune exposure information.

V was clipped by 6 bases and J by 7 bases; unmatched bases: 6. CDR3 size: 15 residues. Germline V gives CDR1 SGHTA, CDR2 FQGTGA. Specimen: PBMCs. This TCR was sampled from a middle-aged man in good health and CMV-seropositive. This sequence joins TRBV7-3 and TRBJ2-2; 12 bases agree with TRBD2. This chain's CDR3 is CASSLAGGPVGELFF. CDR3 DNA: TGTGCCAGCAGTCTAGCGGGAGGGCCGGTCGGGGAGCTGTTTTTT.